The source of this TCR beta chain is a study of T cell responses to AZD1222 COVID-19 vaccine. Across the whole study: Pooled in the analysis were second doses at about 4 or about 12 weeks. The study, taken as a whole, reports: The sample set comprised mostly white British donors with more females, and clonal diversity was possibly underestimated.

Measured with immunoSEQ multiplex PCR; TCRdb has only the in-frame clones, and not every one. The sample gives more than 95,000 clones, about 87% of which show up once; about 5% is in the top ten. A note on this clone: Its cognate antigen is unknown.

This sequence was found in an adult in good health. Specimen: peripheral blood, collected on day 0 of AZD1222 vaccination.

CDR3: CASTTGGITEAFF. The CDR3 nucleotides are TGCGCCAGCACGACAGGGGGCATCACTGAAGCTTTCTTT. The chain links TRBV5-1 to TRBJ1-1; TRBD1 matches 10 bases. The trim removed 6 bases at V and 4 bases at J, leaving 3 bases unmatched. Germline V lookup: CDR1 SGHRS, CDR2 YFSETQ. The length of the CDR3 is 13 residues.